The 7 T cell receptor beta chains in this list originate from one sample, sequenced in a study of tissue T cells after allogeneic stem cell transplantation. Time point in this sample: mouse harvest day 14 after allogeneic transplant. Each mouse received 10^7 T-cell-depleted marrow cells plus 10^6 splenic CD5+ T cells by tail vein. Profiling relied on immunoSEQ multiplex PCR, and the TCRdb table lists in-frame clones only, not all of them. The repertoire holds about 9,000 clones, roughly 34% seen once, with roughly 5% in the top ten. Sequencing was performed on skin. The receptors were gathered from a female BALB/c mouse given C57BL/6 T cells with graft-versus-host disease after an allogeneic hematopoietic cell transplant.

This clone showed up just a few times. Gene names and germline match the mouse. CDR3 region: CASSVQGAQGNTLYF. CDR3 bases read: TGTGCCAGCAGTGTACAGGGGGCGCAGGGAAATACGCTCTAT. The V and J genes are TRBV26 and TRBJ1-3, with TRBD1 matching over 9 bases. Read coverage stops 1 residue before the CDR3 terminus; the germline J gene supplies the remainder. The CDR3 covers 15 residues. V lost 5 bases and J lost 4; bases outside the gene matches: 6. Germline V gene sequence: CDR1 KGHPV, CDR2 FQNQEV (reference sequence).

The table lists this clone with a few counts. The listed genes are named as in mouse. The CDR3 end falls 1 residue outside the read, so it is completed with the germline J gene. The V and J genes are TRBV26 and TRBJ1-3; D is unresolved. The V gene lost 4 bases and the J gene lost 0 bases, with 7 bases spanning the gap. The CDR3 covers 14 residues. The germline CDR1 and CDR2 sequences are KGHPV and FQNQEV (reference sequence). The CDR3 protein is CASSPSLSGNTLYF. CDR3 DNA, as far as it was read: TGTGCCAGCAGTCCCAGCCTTTCTGGAAATACGCTCTAT.

A remark on this clone: Any gene name here is a mouse gene name. The read terminates 1 residue ahead of where the CDR3 ends, so the germline J gene completes it. The chain employs TRBV26 and TRBJ2-2; D ambiguous. CDR3 length equals 15 residues. Germline V CDR1 and CDR2: KGHPV, FQNQEV (reference sequence). Trimming took 0 bases from V and 2 from J, leaving 7 bases between them. The DNA read from the CDR3 is TGTGCCAGCAGTCTGTCGATGGTGAACACCGGGCAGCTCTAC. Protein: CASSLSMVNTGQLY. The CDR3 reads in full as CASSLSMVNTGQLYF.

By share, this clone counts as medium-sized. The gene names given are mouse names. Coverage ceases 1 residue before the CDR3 finishes, and the germline J gene fills in the end. The chain employs TRBV20 and TRBJ1-6, with 8 bases aligning to TRBD1. TRBJ1-6 is flagged as an ORF with uncertain function. The CDR3 spans 15 residues. Trimming at V came to 2 bases and at J to 5 bases, leaving 5 bases not matched to a gene. Per germline, CDR1 GFQATS and CDR2 STVNSAI. CDR3 protein: CGARLRGRDNSPLYF. The part of the CDR3 DNA that was read is TGTGGTGCTAGGCTCAGGGGGCGCGATAATTCGCCCCTCTAC.

On this clone itself: Gene names and germline refer to mouse. The observed sequence ends 1 residue before the CDR3 terminus, with the missing tail filled in from the germline J gene. V and J are TRBV20 and TRBJ2-4; D unclear. Germline CDR1 GFQATS, CDR2 STVNSAI. V lost 0 bases, J lost 0 bases, and 4 bases lay in between. The CDR3 consists of 13 residues. CDR3 in amino acids: CGARDRSQNTLYF. The sequenced part of the CDR3 DNA is TGTGGTGCTAGGGATCGGAGTCAAAACACCTTGTAC.

Concerning this clone: Here the gene names and germline are mouse. The read comes to an end 1 residue before the CDR3 does, leaving the germline J gene to fill in the end. The V call is TRBV5, the J call TRBJ2-3; 13 bases map to TRBD2. The CDR3 has 16 residues. Looked up from germline, CDR1 is LGHNA and CDR2 is YNLKQL (reference sequence). The J segment lost 3 bases and the V segment lost 2 bases, leaving 2 bases of the junction unmatched. The CDR3 bases that were read are TGTGCCAGCAGCCAAAGGGACTGGGGGGGGGCAGAAACGCTGTAT. Protein: CASSQRDWGGAETLY. The full CDR3 reads CASSQRDWGGAETLYF.

A word on this clone: Mouse germline and gene names are used. The read terminates 1 residue before the CDR3 end, so the remaining end is supplied by the germline J gene. This rearrangement joins TRBV13-2 to TRBJ2-5; D remains unclear. This CDR3 is built from 14 residues. Germline V gives CDR1 NNHNN, CDR2 SYGAGS (reference sequence). Trimming left V 2 bases short and J 0 bases short, with 7 bases between. The CDR3 spells CASGETLNQDTQYF. Incomplete CDR3 DNA: TGTGCCAGCGGTGAGACTCTTAACCAAGACACCCAGTAC.